Presented here are 21 T cell receptor beta chains from one specimen sequenced in a study of T cell responses to AZD1222 COVID-19 vaccine. Assay used: immunoSEQ multiplex PCR; TCRdb lists only in-frame clones, some missing. Among roughly 180,000 clones listed, roughly 92% were seen once. The sample consisted of peripheral blood, taken 28 days after the second AZD1222 dose. The receptors shown here come from an adult who received the AZD1222 COVID-19 vaccine.

This clone was observed a single time. The rearrangement links TRBV15 to TRBJ1-6; 7 bases align to TRBD1. J was trimmed by 14 bases and V by 1 base; bases with no gene match: 8. The length of the CDR3 is 14 residues. The V gene's germline CDR1 is LNHNV and CDR2 YYDKDF (reference sequence). In nucleotides, the CDR3 is TGTGCCACCAGCAGAGGAGGGGGCGCGGGCTCCCTCCACTTT. Protein product: CATSRGGGAGSLHF.

This clone has just a few counts. The chain uses TRBV19 and TRBJ2-7, with D possibly called TRBD1 or TRBD2 (5 bases each). CDR1 and CDR2 from the germline V gene are LNHDA and SQIVND (reference sequence). The CDR3 sequence is 15 residues long. V was pared by 6 bases and J by 0 bases, with 15 bases between. Written as DNA, the CDR3 is TGTGCCAGTAGCCAAGGGGAGTTAACCTCCTACGAGCAGTACTTC. Its translation is CASSQGELTSYEQYF.

This chain connects TRBV7-9 to TRBJ2-1; TRBD2 matches at 7 bases. This CDR3 contains 17 residues. In germline, CDR1 is SEHNR, CDR2 FQNEAQ (reference sequence). The trim removed 6 bases at V and 5 bases at J, leaving 16 bases unmatched. The CDR3 DNA reads TGTGCCAGCAGGCTTAGTAGGGGTACTAGCGAGAACAATGAGCAGTTCTTC. Residues: CASRLSRGTSENNEQFF.

The chain joins TRBV5-4 to TRBJ2-2; 9 bases match TRBD2. The length of the CDR3 is 15 residues. J was trimmed by 6 bases and V by 1 base; bases with no gene match: 4. Germline CDR1 SGHNT, CDR2 YYREEE (reference sequence). Written as DNA, the CDR3 is TGTGCCAGCAGCTTGAAATTAGCGGGAGCCGGGGAGCTGTTTTTT. This sequence encodes CASSLKLAGAGELFF.

The chain links TRBV9 to TRBJ2-7; either TRBD1 or TRBD2 may supply D (5 bases each). Between the trimmed V and J ends, which lost 3 bases and 0 bases, there was a span of 10 bases. The CDR3 spans 14 residues. The V gene's germline CDR1 is SGDLS and CDR2 YYNGEE. The CDR3 protein is CASSAGTDSYEQYF. The CDR3 DNA reads as TGTGCCAGCAGCGCTGGGACCGACTCCTACGAGCAGTACTTC. Using reference TRBV9 and TRBJ2-7 for the parts outside the CDR3, the full variable domain is DSGVTQTPKHLITATGQRVTLRCSPRSGDLSVYWYQQSLDQGLQFLIQYYNGEERAKGNILERFSAQQFPDLHSELNLSSLELGDSALYFCASSAGTDSYEQYFGPGTRLTVT.

The V call is TRBV7-8, the J call TRBJ1-5; D ambiguous. CDR3 size: 13 residues. The germline V gene has CDR1 SGHVS and CDR2 FQNEAQ. Trimming stripped 3 bases from V and 2 bases from J, with 5 bases between. CDR3 DNA sequence: TGTGCCAGCAGCTTTCAGGGCAATCAGCCCCAGCATTTT. This gives the protein CASSFQGNQPQHF.

The chain has TRBV30 and TRBJ1-4; perhaps TRBD1 as D (6 bases). This CDR3 spans 14 amino acids. With 0 bases removed from V and 8 bases from J, the gap between germline ends came to 13 bases. Germline V gene data show CDR1 as GTSNPN and CDR2 as SVGIG (reference sequence). CDR3 sequence: CAWSVPGGGEKLFF. The DNA of the CDR3 is TGTGCCTGGAGTGTACCCGGGGGGGGCGAAAAACTGTTTTTT.

V usage is TRBV29-1 and J usage is TRBJ2-7; D is possibly TRBD1 or TRBD2 (5 bases each). The V gene's germline CDR1 is SQVTM and CDR2 ANQGSEA. Between the trimmed V and J ends, which lost 4 bases and 6 bases, there was a span of 13 bases. The CDR3 extends over 12 amino acids. The CDR3 DNA reads as TGCAGCGTTGGGGGGTTAGGGCGCGAGCAGTACTTC. It translates to CSVGGLGREQYF.

The chain carries TRBV9 and TRBJ2-7, with D possibly TRBD2 on 6 matching bases. The V gene's germline CDR1 is SGDLS and CDR2 YYNGEE. This CDR3 has 16 residues. With 4 bases removed from V and 4 bases from J, the gap between germline ends came to 21 bases. CDR3 nucleotide sequence: TGTGCCAGCAGCACACAACCGGGACTCCCAGGTTACGAGCAGTACTTC. Encoded protein: CASSTQPGLPGYEQYF.

CDR3 nucleotides: TGTGCCAGCATCATGAACACTGAAGCTTTCTTT. This codes for CASIMNTEAFF. This chain connects TRBV6-5 to TRBJ1-1; D is unclear. The CDR3 is made up of 11 amino acids. The germline V and J ends were trimmed by 7 bases and 0 bases, with 3 bases remaining between them. Germline V gene data show CDR1 as MNHEY and CDR2 as SVGAGI.

The chain uses TRBV11-2 and TRBJ2-1; no firm D call. The CDR3 contains 16 residues. V lost 0 bases and J lost 0, with 9 bases in between. CDR1 and CDR2 from the germline V gene are SGHAT and FQNNGV. The CDR3: CASSLDPGTSYNEQFF. As DNA, the CDR3 is TGTGCCAGCAGCTTAGATCCTGGCACCTCCTACAATGAGCAGTTCTTC.

The chain uses TRBV7-2 and TRBJ2-1, with D perhaps being TRBD1 or TRBD2 (5 bases each). CDR3 length: 14 residues. V lost 0 bases to trimming and J lost 5 bases, with 8 bases between them. CDR1 is SGHTA, CDR2 FQGNSA, per germline. The CDR3 protein is CASSLARDHNEQFF. The CDR3 DNA reads as TGTGCCAGCAGCTTAGCCAGGGACCACAATGAGCAGTTCTTC.

The chain couples TRBV6-5 to TRBJ1-6, with 7 bases lining up with TRBD1. The CDR3 spans 14 residues. Germline assignment: CDR1 MNHEY and CDR2 SVGAGI. J gave up 7 bases and V 6 bases, and 6 bases lay outside the gene matches. The CDR3 is CASSSQGSNSPLHF. The CDR3 bases are TGTGCCAGCAGCTCACAGGGGAGCAATTCACCCCTCCACTTT.

The genes are TRBV9 and TRBJ1-5, with unresolved D. Germline lookup yields CDR1 SGDLS and CDR2 YYNGEE. This CDR3 spans 13 amino acids. With 4 bases removed from V and 5 bases from J, the gap between germline ends came to 10 bases. CDR3 coding DNA: TGTGCCAGCAGCACAGACACTCATCAGCCCCAGCATTTT. It yields the protein CASSTDTHQPQHF.

The chain links TRBV20-1 to TRBJ1-1; 7 bases fit TRBD1. The J segment lost 7 bases and the V segment lost 3 bases, leaving 8 bases of the junction unmatched. This CDR3 has 13 residues. The germline CDR1 and CDR2 sequences are DFQATT and SNEGSKA (reference sequence). CDR3 region: CSASWTGALEAFF. The DNA for the CDR3 is TGCAGTGCTAGTTGGACAGGAGCCCTTGAAGCTTTCTTT.

The chain carries TRBV29-1 and TRBJ2-7; no definite D call. Looked up from germline, CDR1 is SQVTM and CDR2 is ANQGSEA. Deletions cut 5 bases from V and 1 base from J, with 12 bases between. The CDR3 loop spans 13 amino acids. CDR3 in DNA: TGCAGCGTTTGGGCAGTCCGTTCCTACGAGCAGTACTTC. It translates to CSVWAVRSYEQYF.

This chain connects TRBV5-1 to TRBJ2-1; 10 positions agree with TRBD1. Germline values: CDR1 SGHRS, CDR2 YFSETQ. This CDR3 region has 15 residues. The V gene end was trimmed by 4 bases and the J gene end by 5 bases; junction bases not matched to a gene: 6. This CDR3 reads CASSPDRGPNNEQFF. As DNA, the CDR3 is TGCGCCAGCAGCCCAGACAGGGGGCCTAACAATGAGCAGTTCTTC.

This sequence joins TRBV19 and TRBJ1-2, with D hard to call. Per germline, CDR1 LNHDA and CDR2 SQIVND (reference sequence). Trimming took 7 bases from V and 5 from J, leaving 17 bases between them. CDR3 length: 14 residues. The CDR3 loop reads CASNVAGMNYGYTF. The CDR3 DNA is TGTGCCAGTAACGTCGCGGGAATGAATTATGGCTACACCTTC.

The chain has TRBV6-6 and TRBJ1-2; D is unresolved. The CDR3 runs to 12 residues. CDR1 is MNHNY and CDR2 is SVGAGI in the germline V gene (reference sequence). V was clipped by 6 bases and J by 5 bases, with 10 bases between them. CDR3 in DNA: TGTGCCAGCAGGGAGCAGGAATATGGCTACACCTTC. This sequence encodes CASREQEYGYTF.

The V gene is TRBV6-2 or TRBV6-3, the J gene TRBJ2-6, with 7 bases lining up with TRBD1. The germline V gene has CDR1 MNHEY and CDR2 SVGEGT. V shed 4 bases and J 2 bases; nucleotides not matched to a gene: 5. The CDR3 spans 16 residues. The CDR3 DNA sequence: TGTGCCAGCAGTTCCCACAGGGGTCCTGGGGCCAACGTCCTGACTTTC. It translates to CASSSHRGPGANVLTF.

V and J are TRBV6-1 and TRBJ2-7, with D possibly being TRBD1 (6 bases). CDR3 length: 16 amino acids. V lost 4 bases, J lost 0 bases, and 16 bases lay in between. CDR1 is MNHNS and CDR2 is SASEGT in the germline V gene. The CDR3 DNA reads as TGTGCCAGCAGTGCGGGACATCGAGGGAGCTCCTACGAGCAGTACTTC. This sequence encodes CASSAGHRGSSYEQYF.